This T cell receptor (beta chain) was identified in a study of blood T cell repertoires in COVID-19. Repertoires were generated with immunoSEQ multiplex PCR, while TCRdb's copy carries only in-frame clones and drops some. The table shows some 160,000 clones, with 85% to 90% occurring only once. CDR3 length: 15 amino acids. V lost 1 base and J lost 0, with 7 bases in between. Germline-derived CDR1 and CDR2 are LGHNA and YNFKEQ. The V and J genes are TRBV4-2 and TRBJ2-1; D is unresolved. Sequences were obtained from peripheral blood. This receptor was identified in a woman aged 60 to 75 with active COVID-19. The CDR3 region is CASSQAVNSYNEQFF. The DNA of the CDR3 is TGTGCCAGCAGCCAAGCCGTTAACTCCTACAATGAGCAGTTCTTC.